A selection of T cell receptor beta chains follows, all from one sample in a study of T cell responses to AZD1222 COVID-19 vaccine. This table comes from immunoSEQ multiplex PCR, and its TCRdb copy is limited to in-frame clones, with some not included. The table shows 100,000 to 150,000 clones, with about 88% occurring only once. The input for sequencing was peripheral blood, taken on day 0 of AZD1222 vaccination. These receptor sequences come from an adult in good health. Both conserved end residues are part of each CDR3. A D gene is named only where the DNA matches it firmly. Clone sizes are given selectively: once, few, many, or a class where the clone is expanded.

V,D,J,size,CDR3,DNA
TRBV5-6,TRBD1,TRBJ2-7,NA,CASSLGGTGQGFHEQYF,TGTGCCAGCAGCTTGGGGGGAACCGGACAGGGGTTCCACGAGCAGTACTTC
TRBV27,TRBD1,TRBJ2-7,NA,CASSRDSNYEQYF,TGTGCCAGCAGCCGGGACAGCAACTACGAGCAGTACTTC
TRBV4-1,TRBD2,TRBJ2-7,few,CASSQDRGGSGYEQYF,TGCGCCAGCAGCCAAGATCGTGGCGGGAGTGGCTACGAGCAGTACTTC
TRBV7-6,TRBD2,TRBJ2-7,NA,CASSRGLAESYEQYF,TGTGCCAGCAGCCGAGGACTAGCGGAGTCCTACGAGCAGTACTTC
TRBV9,NA,TRBJ2-5,NA,CASSVQPSGFKETQYF,TGTGCCAGCAGCGTACAACCCAGTGGATTTAAAGAGACCCAGTACTTC
TRBV11-3,TRBD1,TRBJ2-7,NA,CASSRPGQSLYEQYF,TGTGCCAGCAGCCGACCGGGACAGAGCCTCTACGAGCAGTACTTC
TRBV28,NA,TRBJ2-7,NA,CASVSQVTSSYEQYF,TGTGCCAGCGTTTCGCAGGTGACGAGCTCCTACGAGCAGTACTTC
TRBV19,TRBD2,TRBJ2-2,NA,CASSIRGGDNTGELFF,TGTGCCAGTAGTATCCGCGGGGGGGATAACACCGGGGAGCTGTTTTTT
TRBV19,TRBD2,TRBJ2-2,NA,CASSISGGTTGELFF,TGTGCCAGTAGTATTAGCGGGGGTACCACCGGGGAGCTGTTTTTT
TRBV3-1/TRBV3-2,TRBD1,TRBJ1-1,few,CASSQIPGGGDTEAFF,TGTGCCAGCAGCCAAATTCCAGGGGGAGGGGACACTGAAGCTTTCTTT
TRBV7-9,NA,TRBJ2-5,NA,CASSWRAQETQYF,TGTGCCAGCAGCTGGCGGGCCCAAGAGACCCAGTACTTC
TRBV13,TRBD1,TRBJ2-5,NA,CASSFDRGPETQYF,TGTGCCAGCAGCTTCGACAGGGGCCCAGAGACCCAGTACTTC
TRBV6-1,NA,TRBJ1-2,NA,CASSDLGRGANSGYTF,TGTGCCAGCAGTGATCTAGGCCGAGGGGCAAACAGCGGCTACACCTTC
TRBV5-6,TRBD2,TRBJ2-2,few,CASSLATSGGRDVGELFF,TGTGCCAGCAGCTTGGCCACTAGCGGGGGACGAGATGTCGGGGAGCTGTTTTTT
TRBV4-3,NA,TRBJ1-1,once,CASSQVFGAGHEAFF,TGCGCCAGCAGCCAAGTATTTGGGGCGGGCCATGAAGCTTTCTTT
TRBV30,NA,TRBJ1-2,NA,CAWRVGSGYTF,TGTGCCTGGAGGGTTGGGAGTGGCTACACCTTC
TRBV19,NA,TRBJ1-2,NA,CASSIGGVVHGYTF,TGTGCCAGTAGTATCGGGGGGGTAGTCCATGGCTACACCTTC
TRBV4-2,TRBD1,TRBJ2-7,NA,CASSQAGTASYEQYF,TGTGCCAGCAGCCAAGCCGGGACAGCCTCCTACGAGCAGTACTTC
TRBV7-2,TRBD1,TRBJ2-1,NA,CASSLGTGNYNEQFF,TGTGCCAGCAGCTTAGGGACAGGGAACTACAATGAGCAGTTCTTC
TRBV11-3,TRBD2,TRBJ2-3,NA,CASSSQGLAAPTDTQYF,TGTGCCAGCAGCTCACAGGGACTAGCGGCCCCCACAGATACGCAGTATTTT
TRBV7-2,NA,TRBJ2-3,once,CASSQGTTRTDTQYF,TGTGCCAGCAGCCAGGGGACTACTCGCACAGATACGCAGTATTTT
TRBV4-1,NA,TRBJ1-2,NA,CASSQGQGLGYTF,TGCGCCAGCAGCCAAGGCCAGGGTCTCGGCTACACCTTC
TRBV20-1,NA,TRBJ1-2,NA,CSAYSYGYTF,TGCAGTGCTTACAGCTATGGCTACACCTTC
TRBV3-1/TRBV3-2,TRBD2,TRBJ2-5,NA,CATERLAEETQYF,TGTGCCACCGAGAGACTAGCGGAAGAGACCCAGTACTTC
TRBV11-2,NA,TRBJ2-7,NA,CASSLVFQYEQYF,TGTGCCAGCAGCTTAGTCTTCCAGTACGAGCAGTACTTC
TRBV12-5,TRBD1,TRBJ2-7,NA,CASGLVLAGGPHEQYF,TGTGCTAGTGGTTTGGTACTGGCAGGGGGTCCGCACGAGCAGTACTTC
TRBV9,NA,TRBJ2-1,NA,CASSVGVASYNEQFF,TGTGCCAGCAGCGTAGGGGTCGCCTCCTACAATGAGCAGTTCTTC
TRBV24-1,NA,TRBJ2-3,NA,CATSDLADTQYF,TGTGCCACCAGTGATTTGGCAGATACGCAGTATTTT
TRBV4-3,NA,TRBJ1-2,NA,CASSLELPGTYGYTF,TGCGCCAGCAGCCTCGAACTTCCAGGGACTTATGGCTACACCTTC
TRBV10-1,TRBD2,TRBJ2-1,NA,CASSESWPSGDQFF,TGCGCCAGCAGTGAGTCGTGGCCTAGCGGGGACCAGTTCTTC
TRBV2,TRBD2,TRBJ2-2,NA,CASSLGLAGGNTGELFF,TGTGCCAGCAGTTTGGGACTAGCGGGGGGGAACACCGGGGAGCTGTTTTTT
TRBV7-2,NA,TRBJ2-7,NA,CASSLAGNPGQYF,TGTGCCAGCAGCTTAGCTGGGAATCCGGGGCAGTACTTC
TRBV6-5,TRBD1,TRBJ2-1,NA,CASRPRDRGKDEQFF,TGTGCCAGCAGGCCTAGAGACAGGGGGAAGGATGAGCAGTTCTTC
TRBV6-5,NA,TRBJ1-1,NA,CASRDRDGRPEAFF,TGTGCCAGCAGGGATAGGGACGGTCGGCCTGAAGCTTTCTTT
TRBV27,NA,TRBJ2-1,NA,CASSLYLGGIGSEQFF,TGTGCCAGCAGTTTATATCTTGGGGGGATCGGTAGTGAGCAGTTCTTC
TRBV2,TRBD1,TRBJ2-2,NA,CASRRDREPTGELFF,TGTGCCAGCCGCCGGGACAGGGAACCCACCGGGGAGCTGTTTTTT
TRBV19,NA,TRBJ2-1,NA,CASSIGGQGYNEQFF,TGTGCCAGTAGTATAGGTGGGCAGGGTTACAATGAGCAGTTCTTC
TRBV20-1,TRBD2,TRBJ2-3,NA,CSASLVAGGGADTQYF,TGCAGTGCTAGTTTGGTTGCGGGAGGAGGGGCAGATACGCAGTATTTT
TRBV5-1,NA,TRBJ2-3,NA,CASSLGDLEDTQYF,TGCGCCAGCAGCTTAGGGGACCTCGAGGATACGCAGTATTTT
TRBV7-2,TRBD2,TRBJ2-7,NA,CASSSSGTRSYEQYF,TGTGCCAGCAGCTCGTCCGGGACTAGATCCTACGAGCAGTACTTC
TRBV28,TRBD2,TRBJ2-3,NA,CASSLLDPWTSGSRTDTQYF,TGTGCCAGCAGTTTATTGGATCCGTGGACTAGCGGGAGCCGCACAGATACGCAGTATTTT
TRBV11-2,NA,TRBJ2-7,NA,CASSLGLRSYEQYF,TGTGCCAGCAGCTTAGGGTTACGATCCTACGAGCAGTACTTC
TRBV16,NA,TRBJ2-5,NA,CASSQSWGSGETQYF,TGTGCCAGCAGCCAATCATGGGGGTCGGGGGAGACCCAGTACTTC
TRBV12-3/TRBV12-4,NA,TRBJ2-7,NA,CASSAMGYEQYF,TGTGCCAGCAGCGCCATGGGCTACGAGCAGTACTTC
TRBV5-4,TRBD1,TRBJ1-4,NA,CASSFGQGAEKLFF,TGTGCCAGCAGCTTCGGACAGGGGGCTGAAAAACTGTTTTTT
TRBV5-1,TRBD1,TRBJ1-2,NA,CASSLGTGDGYTF,TGCGCCAGCAGCTTGGGGACAGGGGATGGCTACACCTTC
TRBV6-2/TRBV6-3,NA,TRBJ1-1,once,CASSPQNTEAFF,TGTGCCAGCAGTCCCCAGAACACTGAAGCTTTCTTT
TRBV5-8,NA,TRBJ1-2,NA,CASTAGGYTF,TGTGCCAGCACCGCGGGGGGCTACACCTTC
TRBV6-2/TRBV6-3,NA,TRBJ2-5,NA,CASSYPWSQETQYF,TGTGCCAGCAGTTACCCCTGGTCCCAAGAGACCCAGTACTTC
TRBV15,NA,TRBJ2-4,NA,CATSRERLGKNIQYF,TGTGCCACCAGCAGAGAGCGTCTGGGCAAAAACATTCAGTACTTC
TRBV7-2,TRBD2,TRBJ2-7,NA,CASSQQTIAGVSYEQYF,TGTGCCAGCAGCCAACAAACGATAGCGGGAGTCTCCTACGAGCAGTACTTC
TRBV11-2,NA,TRBJ2-7,NA,CASSLVHTGTYEQYF,TGTGCCAGCAGCTTAGTCCATACTGGCACCTACGAGCAGTACTTC
TRBV4-3,NA,TRBJ2-7,NA,CAARDMGIYEQYF,TGCGCCGCAAGGGACATGGGGATCTACGAGCAGTACTTC